A single T cell receptor (beta chain) is shown here with its context. Its cognate antigen is unknown. V lost 4 bases, J lost 11 bases, and 16 bases stayed unmatched. Germline values: CDR1 LGHNA, CDR2 YNFKEQ. The CDR3 runs to 15 residues. The source of the sample is a study of beta chain features in type 1 diabetes. cDNA synthesis used the whole RNA isolate, giving expressed TCRB sequences. Deep immunoSEQ sequencing covered naive, central memory and regulatory T cell samples. TCRdb keeps only in-frame clones here, not all; method: immunoSEQ multiplex PCR. The sample lists about 270,000 clones, about 13% occurring once. The authors sorted CD4+ naive, central memory, regulatory and stem cell-like memory cells via CD45RO/CCR7/CD25/CD127/CD95/CD27. Study-wide results and caveats: For Type 1 diabetes patients, all four CD4+ subsets carried TCRB CDR3s that were moderately but significantly shorter.

This clonotype was obtained from a man between 25 and 39 years old with type 1 diabetes. Material: naive CD4+ T cells from blood. This rearrangement joins TRBV4-2 to TRBJ1-1; 7 nucleotides agree with TRBD1. The CDR3 spells CASSPSEEGAFSAFF. The DNA for the CDR3 is TGTGCCAGCAGCCCATCCGAGGAGGGGGCTTTCTCGGCTTTCTTT.